This paragraph reports one T cell receptor beta chain. This sample stems from a study of blood T cells in healthy people across ages. Germline CDR1 is SNHLY and CDR2 is FYNNEI. There are 14 residues in the CDR3. Trimming removed 7 bases from V and 1 base from J, with 14 bases in between. Next came a second PCR, run for about 7 to 12 cycles, which used a sample-barcoded 5' primer along with a J-beta primer mix. Via MiXCR, TCRdb re-called the 5' RACE reads, giving one row per CDR3 protein. This table has fewer than 2,000,000 distinct CDR3 sequences, 30% to 40% appearing once. Material: blood. The chain links TRBV2 to TRBJ2-7, with D hard to call. This TCR was sampled from a woman in her twenties or thirties in good health. The CDR3 reads CASTPDGLSYEQYF. CDR3 coding DNA: TGTGCCAGCACACCGGACGGTCTATCCTACGAGCAGTACTTC.